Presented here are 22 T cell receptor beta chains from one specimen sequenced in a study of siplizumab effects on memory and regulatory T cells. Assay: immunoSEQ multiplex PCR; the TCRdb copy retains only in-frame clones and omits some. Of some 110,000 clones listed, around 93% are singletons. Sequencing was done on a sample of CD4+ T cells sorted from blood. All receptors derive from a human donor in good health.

The CDR3 DNA sequence: TGTGCCAGTAGTATCCAGGGCCTAGGCTCCTATAATTCACCCCTCCACTTT. Its protein is CASSIQGLGSYNSPLHF. The chain employs TRBV19 and TRBJ1-6; D perhaps matches TRBD1 (5 bases). CDR1 is LNHDA, CDR2 SQIVND, per germline (reference sequence). The V end lost 3 bases, the J end lost 0 bases, and 12 bases lay between the germline ends. CDR3 length equals 17 residues.

CDR3 protein: CASSYSTAGNTEAFF. CDR3 coding DNA: TGTGCCAGCAGTTACTCTACGGCAGGGAACACTGAAGCTTTCTTT. The chain joins TRBV6-5 to TRBJ1-1; no clear D. Between the trimmed V and J ends, which lost 0 bases and 1 base, there was a span of 9 bases. The germline V gene has CDR1 MNHEY and CDR2 SVGAGI. This CDR3 contains 15 residues.

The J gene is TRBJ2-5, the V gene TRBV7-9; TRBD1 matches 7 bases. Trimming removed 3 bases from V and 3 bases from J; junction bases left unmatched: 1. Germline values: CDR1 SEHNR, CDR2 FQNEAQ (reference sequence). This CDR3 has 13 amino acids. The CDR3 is CASSFTGEETQYF. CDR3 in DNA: TGTGCCAGCAGCTTCACAGGGGAAGAGACCCAGTACTTC.

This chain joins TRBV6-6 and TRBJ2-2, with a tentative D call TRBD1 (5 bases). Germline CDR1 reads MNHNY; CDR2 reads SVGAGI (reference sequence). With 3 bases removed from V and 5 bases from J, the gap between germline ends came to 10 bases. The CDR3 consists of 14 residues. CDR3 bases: TGTGCCAGCAGTTATCAGGGCTGGACCGGGGAGCTGTTTTTT. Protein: CASSYQGWTGELFF.

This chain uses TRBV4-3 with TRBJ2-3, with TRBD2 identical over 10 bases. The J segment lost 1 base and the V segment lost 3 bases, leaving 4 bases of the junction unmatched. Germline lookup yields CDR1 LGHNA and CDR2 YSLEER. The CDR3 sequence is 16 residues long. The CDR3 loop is CASSQSTSGGTDTQYF. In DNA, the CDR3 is TGCGCCAGCAGCCAGTCAACTAGCGGGGGCACAGATACGCAGTATTTT.

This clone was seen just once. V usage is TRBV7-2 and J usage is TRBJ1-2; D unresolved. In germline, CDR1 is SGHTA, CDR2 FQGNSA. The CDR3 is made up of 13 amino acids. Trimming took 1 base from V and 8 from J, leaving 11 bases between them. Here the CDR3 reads CASSLVKEKGYTF. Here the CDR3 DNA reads TGTGCCAGCAGCTTAGTTAAGGAAAAAGGCTACACCTTC.

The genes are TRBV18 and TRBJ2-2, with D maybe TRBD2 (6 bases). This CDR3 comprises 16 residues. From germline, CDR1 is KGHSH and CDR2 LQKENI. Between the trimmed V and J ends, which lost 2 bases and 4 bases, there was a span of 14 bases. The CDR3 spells CASSPISSVGTGELFF. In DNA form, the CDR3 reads TGTGCCAGCTCACCAATATCTAGCGTTGGCACCGGGGAGCTGTTTTTT.

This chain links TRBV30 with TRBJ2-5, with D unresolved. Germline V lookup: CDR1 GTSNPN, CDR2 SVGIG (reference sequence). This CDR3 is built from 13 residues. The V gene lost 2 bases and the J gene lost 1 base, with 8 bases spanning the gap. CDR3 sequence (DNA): TGTGCCTGGAGTTCCGGGCTCCAAGAGACCCAGTACTTC. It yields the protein CAWSSGLQETQYF.

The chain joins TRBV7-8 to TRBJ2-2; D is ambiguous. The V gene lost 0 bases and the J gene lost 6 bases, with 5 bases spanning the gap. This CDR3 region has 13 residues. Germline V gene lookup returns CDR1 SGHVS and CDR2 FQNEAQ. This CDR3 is CASSLAGSGELFF. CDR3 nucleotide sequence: TGTGCCAGCAGCTTAGCAGGGTCCGGGGAGCTGTTTTTT.

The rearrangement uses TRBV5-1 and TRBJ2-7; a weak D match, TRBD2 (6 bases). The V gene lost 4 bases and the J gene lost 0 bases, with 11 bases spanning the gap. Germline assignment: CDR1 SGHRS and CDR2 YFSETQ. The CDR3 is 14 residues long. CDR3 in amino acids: CASSALASSYEQYF. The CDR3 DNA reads TGCGCCAGCAGCGCCCTAGCGAGCTCCTACGAGCAGTACTTC.

In DNA, the CDR3 is TGCAGCGTTGCCATGAGTATGAACACCGGGGAGCTGTTTTTT. Its translation is CSVAMSMNTGELFF. This chain uses TRBV29-1 with TRBJ2-2; D ambiguous. The V end lost 4 bases, the J end lost 1 base, and 10 bases lay between the germline ends. The germline V gene encodes CDR1 SQVTM and CDR2 ANQGSEA. The CDR3 covers 14 residues.

The CDR3 loop is CASSPGGELFF. As DNA, the CDR3 is TGCGCCAGCAGCCCGGGCGGGGAGCTGTTTTTT. This sequence joins TRBV5-1 and TRBJ2-2; D remains ambiguous. Germline CDR1 and CDR2: SGHRS and YFSETQ. This CDR3 region has 11 residues. V was shortened by 4 bases and J by 7 bases, with 5 bases between the two germline ends. The whole variable domain, filled in from reference TRBV5-1 and TRBJ2-2, reads KAGVTQTPRYLIKTRGQQVTLSCSPISGHRSVSWYQQTPGQGLQFLFEYFSETQRNKGNFPGRFSGRQFSNSRSEMNVSTLELGDSALYLCASSPGGELFFGEGSRLTVL.

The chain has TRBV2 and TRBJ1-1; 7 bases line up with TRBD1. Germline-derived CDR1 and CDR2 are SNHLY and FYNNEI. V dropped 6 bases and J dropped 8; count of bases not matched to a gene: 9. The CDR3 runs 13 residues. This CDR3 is CASSNRGWGEAFF. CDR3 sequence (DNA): TGTGCCAGCAGCAACAGGGGTTGGGGGGAAGCTTTCTTT.

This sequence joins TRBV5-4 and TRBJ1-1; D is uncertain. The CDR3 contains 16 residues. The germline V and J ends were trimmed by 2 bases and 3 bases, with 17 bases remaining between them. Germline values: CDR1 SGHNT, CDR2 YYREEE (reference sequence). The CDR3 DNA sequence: TGTGCCAGCAGCTTCGGAGGAGGTGGTAGGGACACTGAAGCTTTCTTT. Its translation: CASSFGGGGRDTEAFF.

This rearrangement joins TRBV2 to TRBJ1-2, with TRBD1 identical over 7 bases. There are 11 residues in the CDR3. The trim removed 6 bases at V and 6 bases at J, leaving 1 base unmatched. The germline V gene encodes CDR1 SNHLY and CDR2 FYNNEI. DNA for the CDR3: TGTGCCAGCAGAACAGGGGATGGCTACACCTTC. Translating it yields CASRTGDGYTF.

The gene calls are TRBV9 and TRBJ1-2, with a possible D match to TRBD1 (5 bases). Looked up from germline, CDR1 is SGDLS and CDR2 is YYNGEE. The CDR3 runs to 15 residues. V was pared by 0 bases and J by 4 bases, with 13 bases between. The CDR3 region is CASSVGPGDFYGYTF. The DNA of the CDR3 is TGTGCCAGCAGCGTAGGTCCGGGGGACTTCTATGGCTACACCTTC.

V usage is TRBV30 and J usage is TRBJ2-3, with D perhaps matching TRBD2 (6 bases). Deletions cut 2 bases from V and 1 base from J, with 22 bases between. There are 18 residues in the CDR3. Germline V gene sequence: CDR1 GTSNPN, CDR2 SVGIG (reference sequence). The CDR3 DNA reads TGTGCCTGGAGTTCTAATCCCCTAGCGATAAAAGGCACAGATACGCAGTATTTT. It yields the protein CAWSSNPLAIKGTDTQYF.

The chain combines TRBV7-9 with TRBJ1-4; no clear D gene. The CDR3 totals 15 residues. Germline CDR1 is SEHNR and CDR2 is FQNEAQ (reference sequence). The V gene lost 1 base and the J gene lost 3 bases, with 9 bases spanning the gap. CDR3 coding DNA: TGTGCCAGCAGCTTAGTATCTGGACCTAATGAAAAACTGTTTTTT. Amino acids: CASSLVSGPNEKLFF.

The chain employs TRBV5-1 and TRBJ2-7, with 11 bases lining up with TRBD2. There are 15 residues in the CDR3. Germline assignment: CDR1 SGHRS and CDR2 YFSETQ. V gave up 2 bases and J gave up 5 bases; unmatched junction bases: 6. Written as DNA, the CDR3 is TGCGCCAGCAGCTTAACTAGCGGGAGTCTCCACGAGCAGTACTTC. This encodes CASSLTSGSLHEQYF.

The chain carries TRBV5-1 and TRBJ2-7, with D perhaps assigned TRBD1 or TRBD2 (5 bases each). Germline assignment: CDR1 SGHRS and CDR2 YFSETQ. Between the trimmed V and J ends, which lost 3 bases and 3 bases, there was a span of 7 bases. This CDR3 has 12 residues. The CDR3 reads CASSWDGYEQYF. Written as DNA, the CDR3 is TGCGCCAGCAGCTGGGACGGCTACGAGCAGTACTTC.

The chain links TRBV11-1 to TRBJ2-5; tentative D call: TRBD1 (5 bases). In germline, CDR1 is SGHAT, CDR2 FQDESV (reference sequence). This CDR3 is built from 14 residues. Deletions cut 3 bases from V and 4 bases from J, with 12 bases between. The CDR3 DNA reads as TGTGCCAGCAGCTTGCAGCAGGGCTTAGAGACCCAGTACTTC. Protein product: CASSLQQGLETQYF. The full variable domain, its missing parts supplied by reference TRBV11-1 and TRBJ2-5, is EAEVAQSPRYKITEKSQAVAFWCDPISGHATLYWYRQILGQGPELLVQFQDESVVDDSQLPKDRFSAERLKGVDSTLKIQPAELGDSAMYLCASSLQQGLETQYFGPGTRLLVL.

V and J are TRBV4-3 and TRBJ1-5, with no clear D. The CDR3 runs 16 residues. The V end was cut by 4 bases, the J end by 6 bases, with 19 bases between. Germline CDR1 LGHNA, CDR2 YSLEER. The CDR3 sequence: CASSRDFGSEGQPQHF. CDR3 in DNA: TGCGCCAGCAGCCGCGACTTCGGGAGTGAAGGTCAGCCCCAGCATTTT.